One sample yielded the 25 T cell receptor beta chains listed below, sequenced in a study of shared clonotypes between healthy human individuals. Repertoires were generated with immunoSEQ multiplex PCR, while TCRdb's copy carries only in-frame clones and drops some. The sample includes roughly 2.4 million clones, more than 90% of them seen just once. Sequencing was performed on naive CD4+ T cells sorted from blood. Subset here: CD45RA+ positively selected. These receptors originate from a man between 18 and 29 years old in good health.

V gene TRBV18 combines with J gene TRBJ2-5; 8 bases agree with TRBD1. The trim removed 1 base at V and 4 bases at J, leaving 14 bases unmatched. Germline assignment: CDR1 KGHSH and CDR2 LQKENI. The CDR3 contains 18 residues. As DNA, the CDR3 is TGTGCCAGCTCACCACTGTGGGGGACGGACAGGGCACGAGAGACCCAGTACTTC. Its protein is CASSPLWGTDRARETQYF.

J is TRBJ2-7 and V is TRBV6-1; D is ambiguous. V gave up 1 base and J gave up 9 bases, with 13 bases separating them. The CDR3 is made up of 13 amino acids. In germline, CDR1 is MNHNS, CDR2 SASEGT. CDR3 sequence (DNA): TGTGCCAGCAGTGAAGATACTACTCTCTGGCAGTACTTC. Its translation: CASSEDTTLWQYF.

The chain recombines TRBV6-1 with TRBJ2-5; 11 bases agree with TRBD2. The V segment lost 0 bases and the J segment 6 bases; nucleotides outside the gene matches: 6. Per the germline V gene, CDR1 is MNHNS and CDR2 is SASEGT. The CDR3 has 16 amino acids. In DNA, the CDR3 is TGTGCCAGCAGTGAAGCTAGCGGGAGGGCCTCAAAGACCCAGTACTTC. It specifies CASSEASGRASKTQYF.

This clone came up a few times. The V call is TRBV19, the J call TRBJ1-5; no reliable D call. Between the trimmed V and J ends, which lost 2 bases and 3 bases, there was a span of 5 bases. Germline V gene data show CDR1 as LNHDA and CDR2 as SQIVND (reference sequence). CDR3 size: 13 residues. CDR3 loop: CASSILLNQPQHF. The CDR3 region has the DNA TGTGCCAGTAGTATACTGCTCAATCAGCCCCAGCATTTT.

The CDR3 region has the DNA TGTGCCAGCAGGGCAGGAGCAGATACGCAGTATTTT. It codes for CASRAGADTQYF. The rearrangement joins TRBV2 to TRBJ2-3, with D hard to call. The germline V gene encodes CDR1 SNHLY and CDR2 FYNNEI. CDR3 size: 12 residues. Trimming removed 6 bases from V and 4 bases from J, with 8 bases in between.

The CDR3 region is CASSPPYQETQYF. For the CDR3, the DNA is TGTGCCAGCAGCCCGCCGTACCAAGAGACCCAGTACTTC. The rearrangement joins TRBV5-4 to TRBJ2-5; D unclear. Trimming left V 4 bases short and J 0 bases short, with 7 bases between. Germline lookup yields CDR1 SGHNT and CDR2 YYREEE (reference sequence). This CDR3 has 13 amino acids.

This clone was counted once. J is TRBJ2-7 and V is TRBV6-6; 9 bases are shared with TRBD1. The CDR3 totals 13 residues. CDR1 MNHNY and CDR2 SVGAGI come from the germline V gene (reference sequence). V trimming: 6 bases; J trimming: 5 bases; junction bases outside the gene matches: 5. CDR3 amino acids: CASRQRQGDEQYF. The DNA of the CDR3 is TGTGCCAGCAGACAACGACAGGGGGACGAGCAGTACTTC.

The chain links TRBV2 to TRBJ1-5; 9 bases align to TRBD1. Looked up from germline, CDR1 is SNHLY and CDR2 is FYNNEI. Germline trimming cut 6 bases from V and 12 bases from J; bases unmatched to any gene: 9. The CDR3 loop spans 13 amino acids. The CDR3 coding sequence is TGTGCCAGCAGGGGACAGGGTCGGGAGGACCAGCATTTT. Translating it yields CASRGQGREDQHF.

The V call is TRBV11-2, the J call TRBJ2-1; 12 bases line up with TRBD2. Germline CDR1 SGHAT, CDR2 FQNNGV. The CDR3 sequence is 16 residues long. J was trimmed by 1 base and V by 4 bases; bases with no gene match: 2. The CDR3, as DNA: TGTGCCAGCAGCTCACTAGCGGGAGGATCCTACAATGAGCAGTTCTTC. Protein product: CASSSLAGGSYNEQFF.

The chain uses TRBV30 and TRBJ2-4, with a weak D call TRBD1 (5 bases). CDR3 length: 15 residues. The V gene's germline CDR1 is GTSNPN and CDR2 SVGIG (reference sequence). Trimming took off 3 bases at V and 1 base at J, with 13 bases between the two ends. This chain's CDR3 is CAWRDTGPAKNIQYF. In DNA form, the CDR3 reads TGTGCCTGGAGGGACACCGGGCCCGCCAAAAACATTCAGTACTTC.

V usage is TRBV4-1 and J usage is TRBJ2-7; the D gene is possibly TRBD1 (5 bases). The CDR3 sequence is 15 residues long. V shed 0 bases and J shed 2 bases, with 11 bases lying between them. Germline lookup yields CDR1 MGHRA and CDR2 YSYEKL. Written as DNA, the CDR3 is TGCGCCAGCAGCCAAGAAGGGTTGACAGCCTACGAGCAGTACTTC. It translates to CASSQEGLTAYEQYF.

This clone was detected only once. The chain couples TRBV7-9 to TRBJ2-7; possible D gene TRBD1, 6 bases. The ends were cut back, 8 bases at V and 1 base at J, with 18 bases in the middle. Germline V gene lookup returns CDR1 SEHNR and CDR2 FQNEAQ (reference sequence). The CDR3 covers 15 residues. CDR3 sequence (DNA): TGTGCCAGCTTATCGTACGGGACACCGTCCTACGAGCAGTACTTC. Translating gives CASLSYGTPSYEQYF.

This clone appeared once. The gene calls are TRBV30 and TRBJ1-1, with no clear D. Germline V CDR1 and CDR2: GTSNPN, SVGIG (reference sequence). V gave up 5 bases and J gave up 1 base, with 11 bases separating them. The CDR3 spans 13 residues. The CDR3 loop is CAWSKGANTEAFF. The CDR3 nucleotides are TGTGCCTGGTCAAAGGGCGCGAACACTGAAGCTTTCTTT. The full variable domain, in which reference TRBV30 and TRBJ1-1 provide the parts outside the CDR3, is SQTIHQWPATLVQPVGSPLSLECTVEGTSNPNLYWYRQAAGRGLQLLFYSVGIGQISSEVPQNLSASRPQDRQFILSSKKLLLSDSGFYLCAWSKGANTEAFFGQGTRLTVV.

The J gene is TRBJ2-5, the V gene TRBV30, with 9 bases aligning to TRBD2. V was pared by 4 bases and J by 9 bases, with 12 bases of the junction left unmatched. This CDR3 has 14 amino acids. Per the germline V gene, CDR1 is GTSNPN and CDR2 is SVGIG (reference sequence). CDR3 DNA sequence: TGTGCCTGGACCCCTGGCGGGGGGGCTCGTCCCCAGTACTTC. Translated: CAWTPGGGARPQYF.

Of note for this clone: This CDR3 is also generated by other DNA sequences in the sample. The chain recombines TRBV5-4 with TRBJ1-6; tentatively, D is TRBD1 (5 bases). Trimming removed 4 bases at V and 5 bases at J, with 10 bases between. CDR1 and CDR2 (germline): SGHNT, YYREEE (reference sequence). This CDR3 is 14 amino acids long. As DNA, the CDR3 is TGTGCCAGCAGCCTCCAGGGTAATAATTCACCCCTCCACTTT. Its protein product is CASSLQGNNSPLHF.

The chain carries TRBV6-1 and TRBJ2-1; 13 bases line up with TRBD2. There are 15 residues in the CDR3. Germline V gene data show CDR1 as MNHNS and CDR2 as SASEGT. V lost 10 bases and J lost 8; bases outside the gene matches: 11. CDR3 sequence reads: CATASGLAGVDEQFF. The CDR3 nucleotides are TGTGCCACCGCTTCTGGACTAGCGGGAGTAGATGAGCAGTTCTTC.

The rearrangement joins TRBV4-1 to TRBJ2-1; 9 bases agree with TRBD2. The CDR3 is 16 amino acids. Germline V gene sequence: CDR1 MGHRA, CDR2 YSYEKL. V lost 1 base to trimming and J lost 9 bases; unmatched junction nucleotides: 10. The CDR3 region is CASSQVGTSPSSEQFF. In DNA form, the CDR3 reads TGCGCCAGCAGCCAAGTTGGGACTAGCCCCAGTAGTGAGCAGTTCTTC.

The chain links TRBV4-2 to TRBJ2-7; 7 bases are shared with TRBD2. The junction had 9 bases not matched to a gene; V was cut back by 4 bases and J by 3 bases. CDR1 is LGHNA and CDR2 is YNFKEQ in the germline V gene. The CDR3 extends over 15 amino acids. CDR3 nucleotide sequence: TGTGCCAGCAGCCGGGCCAGCGGGGAGCTCTACGAGCAGTACTTC. It specifies CASSRASGELYEQYF.

As for this clone: This sample includes further DNA sequences coding for the same CDR3. V gene TRBV19 combines with J gene TRBJ1-5; 9 bases are shared with TRBD1. Germline trimming cut 5 bases from V and 2 bases from J; bases unmatched to any gene: 4. The CDR3 has 15 amino acids. Per germline, CDR1 LNHDA and CDR2 SQIVND (reference sequence). CDR3 bases: TGTGCCAGTAGTTCACAGGGGGCGGGCAATCAGCCCCAGCATTTT. Its translation: CASSSQGAGNQPQHF.

Note on this clone: Within the sample, other DNA sequences also encode this same CDR3. The rearrangement uses TRBV11-2 and TRBJ2-7; no firm D call. V was clipped by 1 base and J by 0 bases, with 7 bases between them. Germline V gives CDR1 SGHAT, CDR2 FQNNGV. CDR3 length: 14 amino acids. The CDR3 DNA reads TGTGCCAGCAGCTTAGTGGCAGGCTCCTACGAGCAGTACTTC. Translating gives CASSLVAGSYEQYF.

CDR3 coding DNA: TGTGCCAGCAGCCGAGTACAGGTCGGAAGAGAGACCCAGTACTTC. Translation: CASSRVQVGRETQYF. The genes are TRBV6-5 and TRBJ2-5; tentative D call: TRBD1 (5 bases). V dropped 6 bases and J dropped 4 bases, with 18 bases sitting between them. The CDR3 is 15 amino acids. Germline-derived CDR1 and CDR2 are MNHEY and SVGAGI.

V gene TRBV4-3 combines with J gene TRBJ2-1; 11 nucleotides match TRBD2. The CDR3 is 15 residues long. CDR1 is LGHNA and CDR2 is YSLEER in the germline V gene. With V trimmed by 0 bases and J by 8 bases, 3 bases remained unmatched. The CDR3 region is CASSQELAGEHEQFF. The CDR3 DNA sequence: TGCGCCAGCAGCCAAGAACTAGCGGGAGAGCATGAGCAGTTCTTC.

In regard to this clone: The same CDR3 also results from other DNA sequences found in this sample. V usage is TRBV5-1 and J usage is TRBJ1-1, with a possible D match to TRBD1 (6 bases). CDR1 is SGHRS, CDR2 YFSETQ, per germline. Trimming left V 5 bases short and J 1 base short, with 12 bases between. The CDR3 spans 14 residues. The CDR3 sequence is CASRVLGQNTEAFF. The CDR3 DNA reads as TGCGCCAGCAGGGTGTTGGGACAGAACACTGAAGCTTTCTTT.

The chain is built from TRBV2 and TRBJ2-7; D is ambiguous. The V and J ends lost 8 bases and 0 bases respectively, with 11 bases between them. Germline V gene sequence: CDR1 SNHLY, CDR2 FYNNEI. This CDR3 region has 13 residues. The CDR3: CASRTQVSYEQYF. As DNA, the CDR3 is TGTGCCAGCCGCACGCAGGTCTCCTACGAGCAGTACTTC. The full variable domain, rest sourced from reference TRBV2 and TRBJ2-7, is EPEVTQTPSHQVTQMGQEVILRCVPISNHLYFYWYRQILGQKVEFLVSFYNNEISEKSEIFDDQFSVERPDGSNFTLKIRSTKLEDSAMYFCASRTQVSYEQYFGPGTRLTVT.

This chain links TRBV28 with TRBJ1-5, with a weak D call TRBD1 (5 bases). This CDR3 contains 13 residues. Trimming cost V 7 bases and J 0 bases, with 7 bases left between them. Per the germline V gene, CDR1 is MDHEN and CDR2 is SYDVKM. In DNA form, the CDR3 reads TGTGCCAGCACGACAGATAGCAATCAGCCCCAGCATTTT. The encoded protein is CASTTDSNQPQHF.